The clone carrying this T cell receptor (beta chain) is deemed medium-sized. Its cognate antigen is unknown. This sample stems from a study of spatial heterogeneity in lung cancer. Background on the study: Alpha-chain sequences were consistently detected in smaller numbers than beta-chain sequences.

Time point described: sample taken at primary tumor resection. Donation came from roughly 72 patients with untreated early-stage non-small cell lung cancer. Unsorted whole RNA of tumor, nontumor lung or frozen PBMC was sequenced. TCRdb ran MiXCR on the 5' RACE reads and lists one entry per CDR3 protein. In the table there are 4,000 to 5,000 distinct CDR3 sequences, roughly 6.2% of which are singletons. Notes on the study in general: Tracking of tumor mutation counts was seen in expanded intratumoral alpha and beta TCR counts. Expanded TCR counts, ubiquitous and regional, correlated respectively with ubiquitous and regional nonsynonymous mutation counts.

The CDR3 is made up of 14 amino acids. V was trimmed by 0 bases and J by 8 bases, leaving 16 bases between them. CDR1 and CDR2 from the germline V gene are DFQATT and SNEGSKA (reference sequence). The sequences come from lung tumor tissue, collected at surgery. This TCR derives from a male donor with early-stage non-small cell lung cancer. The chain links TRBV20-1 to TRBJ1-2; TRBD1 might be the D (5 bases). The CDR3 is CSARDNGPGLGYTF. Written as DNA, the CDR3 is TGCAGTGCTAGAGATAATGGCCCAGGGTTGGGCTACACCTTC.